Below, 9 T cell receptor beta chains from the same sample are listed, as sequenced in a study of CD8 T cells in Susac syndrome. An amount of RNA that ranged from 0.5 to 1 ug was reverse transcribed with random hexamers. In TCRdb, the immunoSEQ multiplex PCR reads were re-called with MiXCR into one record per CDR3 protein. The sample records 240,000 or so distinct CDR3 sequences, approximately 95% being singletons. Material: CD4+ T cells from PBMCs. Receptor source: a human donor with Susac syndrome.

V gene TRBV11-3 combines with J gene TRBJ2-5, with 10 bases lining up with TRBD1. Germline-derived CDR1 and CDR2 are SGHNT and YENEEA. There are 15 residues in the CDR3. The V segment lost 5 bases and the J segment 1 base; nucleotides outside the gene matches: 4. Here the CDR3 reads CASSAGDRGQETQYF. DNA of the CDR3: TGTGCCAGCAGCGCGGGGGACAGGGGCCAAGAGACCCAGTACTTC.

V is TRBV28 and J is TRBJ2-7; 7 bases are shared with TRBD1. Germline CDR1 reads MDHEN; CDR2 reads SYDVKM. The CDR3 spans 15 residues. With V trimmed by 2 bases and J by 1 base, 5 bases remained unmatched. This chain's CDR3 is CASSLPRQGSYEQYF. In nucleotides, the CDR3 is TGTGCCAGCAGTTTACCCCGACAGGGTTCCTACGAGCAGTACTTC.

CDR3 region: CASSVDGGGTEAFF. The DNA of the CDR3 is TGTGCCAGCAGCGTAGATGGTGGTGGCACTGAAGCTTTCTTT. The rearrangement joins TRBV9 to TRBJ1-1; D unclear. This CDR3 region has 14 residues. The germline gives CDR1 SGDLS, CDR2 YYNGEE. V was pared by 0 bases and J by 4 bases, with 10 bases between.

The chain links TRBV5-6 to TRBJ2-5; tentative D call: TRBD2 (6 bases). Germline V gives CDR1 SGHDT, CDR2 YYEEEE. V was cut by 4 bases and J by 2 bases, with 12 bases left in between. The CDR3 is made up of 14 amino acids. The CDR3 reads CASSHGTLQETQYF. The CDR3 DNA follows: TGTGCCAGCAGCCACGGGACTCTGCAAGAGACCCAGTACTTC.

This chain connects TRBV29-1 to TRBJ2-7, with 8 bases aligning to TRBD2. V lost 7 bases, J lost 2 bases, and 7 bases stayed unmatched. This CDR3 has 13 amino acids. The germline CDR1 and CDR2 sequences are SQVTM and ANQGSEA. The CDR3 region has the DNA TGCAGCGGGGGCGGCGGGAGGCCCTACGAGCAGTACTTC. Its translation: CSGGGGRPYEQYF.

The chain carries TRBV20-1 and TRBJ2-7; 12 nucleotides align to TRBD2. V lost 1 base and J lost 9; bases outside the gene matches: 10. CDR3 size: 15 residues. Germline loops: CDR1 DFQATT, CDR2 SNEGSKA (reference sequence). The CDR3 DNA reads TGCAGTGCTAGAGGCTCTAGCGGGAGGGCCGGTCGGCAGTACTTC. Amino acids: CSARGSSGRAGRQYF.

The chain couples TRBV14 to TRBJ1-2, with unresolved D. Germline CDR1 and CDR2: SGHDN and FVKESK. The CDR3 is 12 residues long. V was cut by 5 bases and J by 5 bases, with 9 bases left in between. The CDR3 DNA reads TGTGCCAGCAGCTCGTCTCCTTATGGCTACACCTTC. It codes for CASSSSPYGYTF. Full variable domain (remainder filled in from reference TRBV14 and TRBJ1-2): EAGVTQFPSHSVIEKGQTVTLRCDPISGHDNLYWYRRVMGKEIKFLLHFVKESKQDESGMPNNRFLAERTGGTYSTLKVQPAELEDSGVYFCASSSSPYGYTFGSGTRLTVV.

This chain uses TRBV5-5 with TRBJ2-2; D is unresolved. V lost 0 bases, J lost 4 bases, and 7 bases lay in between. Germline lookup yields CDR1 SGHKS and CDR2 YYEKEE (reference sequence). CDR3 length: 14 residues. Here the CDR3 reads CASSLGVSTGELFF. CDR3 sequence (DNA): TGTGCCAGCAGCTTGGGAGTAAGCACCGGGGAGCTGTTTTTT.

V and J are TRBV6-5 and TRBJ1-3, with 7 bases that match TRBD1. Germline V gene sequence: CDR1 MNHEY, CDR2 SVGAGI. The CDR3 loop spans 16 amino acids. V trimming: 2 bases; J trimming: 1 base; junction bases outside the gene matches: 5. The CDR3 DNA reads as TGTGCCAGCAGTTACCGACCGACAGGGTCTGGAAACACCATATATTTT. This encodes CASSYRPTGSGNTIYF.